This T cell receptor (beta chain) was identified during a study of cytotoxic CD8 clonotypes in ibrutinib-treated CLL. Using immunoSEQ multiplex PCR, the repertoire was profiled, and TCRdb retains in-frame clones only, with some absent. The sample lists roughly 200,000 clones, around three quarters occurring once. Germline V gene lookup returns CDR1 GTSNPN and CDR2 SVGIG (reference sequence). The CDR3 covers 14 residues. Unmatched junction bases numbered 4, after V lost 4 bases and J lost 3 bases. Sample: PBMCs, taken after 24 months of ibrutinib treatment. V gene TRBV30 combines with J gene TRBJ1-1; TRBD1 agrees at 11 bases. The clonotype comes from a human donor with chronic lymphocytic leukemia. The CDR3 region has the DNA TGTGCCTGGAAAAAGGACAGGGGGCACACTGAAGCTTTCTTT. Translating gives CAWKKDRGHTEAFF.